The 16 T cell receptor beta chains reported below all come from one sample, sequenced in a study of lymphopenia after photon versus proton radiotherapy. Sequencing used immunoSEQ multiplex PCR; TCRdb keeps in-frame clones, though not all of them. This sample has about 20,000 clones, with more than 90% found just once. The sample in question was peripheral blood, obtained from a patient treated with photon-based radiotherapy. These receptors were taken from a woman aged 40-49 years with cholangiocarcinoma.

The chain has TRBV6-5 and TRBJ2-7; D call uncertain. CDR1 is MNHEY and CDR2 is SVGAGI in the germline V gene. CDR3 size: 13 residues. Deletions cut 6 bases from V and 1 base from J, with 10 bases between. CDR3 in DNA: TGTGCCAGCAGCCCCAAAGTTTCCTACGAGCAGTACTTC. It codes for CASSPKVSYEQYF.

The chain joins TRBV18 to TRBJ2-7; D may correspond to TRBD1 or TRBD2 (7 bases each). The CDR3 contains 16 residues. V dropped 1 base and J dropped 6 bases, with 19 bases sitting between them. Germline values: CDR1 KGHSH, CDR2 LQKENI. DNA for the CDR3: TGTGCCAGCTCACCACAGGGGAGGGGGCGCGGGCGCGAGCAGTACTTC. Translation gives CASSPQGRGRGREQYF.

This clone was seen a few times. The chain employs TRBV28 and TRBJ2-6; 7 nucleotides align to TRBD1. CDR3 length: 15 residues. Looked up from germline, CDR1 is MDHEN and CDR2 is SYDVKM. The V and J ends lost 6 bases and 2 bases, in that order; junction bases with no gene match: 4. Here the CDR3 reads CASRQTGPGANVLTF. CDR3 nucleotides: TGTGCCAGCAGGCAGACAGGGCCTGGGGCCAACGTCCTGACTTTC.

Here the CDR3 DNA reads TGTGCCAGAAGCCGGCTCAGGGGCGTGGGGAACACTGAAGCTTTCTTT. It encodes CARSRLRGVGNTEAFF. The chain has TRBV27 and TRBJ1-1; weak D call: TRBD1 (6 bases). This CDR3 contains 16 residues. CDR1 is MNHEY and CDR2 is SMNVEV in the germline V gene (reference sequence). V lost 9 bases, J lost 1 base, and 21 bases lay in between.

The CDR3: CASSVGDYRSEQYF. CDR3 nucleotides: TGTGCCAGCAGCGTAGGGGACTACCGATCCGAGCAGTACTTC. This chain joins TRBV9 and TRBJ2-7, with TRBD2 matching 7 bases. This CDR3 spans 14 amino acids. CDR1 and CDR2 from the germline V gene are SGDLS and YYNGEE. V dropped 0 bases and J dropped 6; count of bases not matched to a gene: 6. The variable domain in full, with the rest retrieved from reference TRBV9 and TRBJ2-7, is DSGVTQTPKHLITATGQRVTLRCSPRSGDLSVYWYQQSLDQGLQFLIQYYNGEERAKGNILERFSAQQFPDLHSELNLSSLELGDSALYFCASSVGDYRSEQYFGPGTRLTVT.

J is TRBJ2-2 and V is TRBV5-4, with D possibly TRBD1 on 6 matching bases. With 3 bases removed from V and 4 bases from J, the gap between germline ends came to 10 bases. The germline gives CDR1 SGHNT, CDR2 YYREEE (reference sequence). This CDR3 has 14 residues. DNA of the CDR3: TGTGCCAGCAGCTACCGGGACACCACCGGGGAGCTGTTTTTT. It yields the protein CASSYRDTTGELFF.

The chain uses TRBV4-3 and TRBJ2-3, with 12 bases that match TRBD2. This CDR3 is 19 amino acids long. V was pared by 4 bases and J by 3 bases, with 14 bases of the junction left unmatched. Germline-derived CDR1 and CDR2 are LGHNA and YSLEER. The CDR3 is CASSRSWTSGASNTDTQYF. The CDR3 DNA follows: TGCGCCAGCAGCCGCTCCTGGACTAGCGGGGCGTCGAATACAGATACGCAGTATTTT.

V is TRBV21-1 and J is TRBJ1-1. TRBV21-1 is a listed pseudogene. The CDR3 runs to 15 residues. CDR3 residues: CASSARRGGDTEAFF. CDR3 nucleotides: TGTGCCAGCAGCGCCCGGAGGGGAGGGGACACTGAAGCTTTCTTT.

J is TRBJ2-1 and V is TRBV27, with TRBD2 matching over 8 bases. Germline CDR1 MNHEY, CDR2 SMNVEV (reference sequence). V lost 6 bases and J lost 7; bases outside the gene matches: 5. The CDR3 is made up of 13 amino acids. The CDR3, as DNA: TGTGCCAGCAGGGATAGCGGGGTAAATGAGCAGTTCTTC. Translating it yields CASRDSGVNEQFF.

The V call is TRBV6-5, the J call TRBJ1-1, with 9 nucleotides matching TRBD1. From germline, CDR1 is MNHEY and CDR2 SVGAGI. V shed 5 bases, J shed 4 bases, and the junction held 5 bases outside the gene matches. The length of the CDR3 is 14 residues. The CDR3 DNA sequence: TGTGCCAGCAGTACCGGACAGGGGCGCACTGAAGCTTTCTTT. Its translation: CASSTGQGRTEAFF.

This clone has only one observation. The gene calls are TRBV6-1 and TRBJ2-1, with 13 positions matching TRBD2. The junction had 6 bases not matched to a gene; V was cut back by 4 bases and J by 0 bases. The CDR3 is 18 residues long. Germline assignment: CDR1 MNHNS and CDR2 SASEGT. CDR3 protein: CASSALAGGRSSYNEQFF. The DNA of the CDR3 is TGTGCCAGCAGTGCACTAGCGGGGGGGCGCAGCTCCTACAATGAGCAGTTCTTC.

This chain connects TRBV28 to TRBJ1-2; the D gene is possibly TRBD1 (6 bases). Trimming removed 5 bases at V and 2 bases at J, with 15 bases between. The CDR3 runs to 15 residues. Germline V gene lookup returns CDR1 MDHEN and CDR2 SYDVKM. The CDR3 region is CASSLAGTQNYGYTF. Here the CDR3 DNA reads TGTGCCAGCAGTCTGGCTGGGACACAGAACTATGGCTACACCTTC.

This sequence joins TRBV28 and TRBJ2-5; D is unresolved. Trimming took 1 base from V and 4 from J, leaving 4 bases between them. The germline V gene has CDR1 MDHEN and CDR2 SYDVKM. This CDR3 has 12 residues. The CDR3 sequence is CASSLLLETQYF. In DNA form, the CDR3 reads TGTGCCAGCAGTTTATTGTTAGAGACCCAGTACTTC. Using reference TRBV28 and TRBJ2-5 for the parts outside the CDR3, the full variable domain is DVKVTQSSRYLVKRTGEKVFLECVQDMDHENMFWYRQDPGLGLRLIYFSYDVKMKEKGDIPEGYSVSREKKERFSLILESASTNQTSMYLCASSLLLETQYFGPGTRLLVL.

This clone appeared a single time. The chain carries TRBV11-2 and TRBJ1-1; D ambiguous. This CDR3 has 14 residues. V was shortened by 5 bases and J by 1 base, with 11 bases between the two germline ends. The germline CDR1 and CDR2 sequences are SGHAT and FQNNGV. As DNA, the CDR3 is TGTGCCAGCAGCATGATAGTGGGGAACACTGAAGCTTTCTTT. Translation: CASSMIVGNTEAFF.

The chain employs TRBV6-1 and TRBJ1-4; TRBD1 might be the D (6 bases). Looked up from germline, CDR1 is MNHNS and CDR2 is SASEGT. The V and J ends lost 11 bases and 8 bases respectively, with 15 bases between them. The CDR3 consists of 12 residues. CDR3 sequence: CALGGPSEKLFF. For the CDR3, the DNA is TGTGCCCTGGGGGGCCCCTCCGAAAAACTGTTTTTT.

J is TRBJ2-3 and V is TRBV7-3, with 11 bases matching TRBD2. Losses at the gene ends were 5 bases for V and 6 bases for J; bases not matched to a gene: 7. This CDR3 contains 15 residues. Germline CDR1 and CDR2: SGHTA and FQGTGA. For the CDR3, the DNA is TGTGCCAGCAGCGCCGGGACTAGCGGTGGGGATACGCAGTATTTT. Translation: CASSAGTSGGDTQYF.